These 14 T cell receptor beta chains were sequenced from one sample in a study of T-cell reconstitution after alpha-beta-depleted transplantation in children. TCRbeta library preparation incorporated unique molecular identifiers. TCRdb redid the calling of the PCR reads with MiXCR, one entry per CDR3 protein. The sample consists of around 410,000 distinct CDR3 sequences, approximately 10% of them appearing once. Source: PBMCs from the stem cell graft donor, taken from the stem cell graft. The origin of the receptors is a human donor who donated a stem cell graft to a child with acute myeloid leukemia.

This clonotype was detected many times. The chain combines TRBV5-1 with TRBJ1-5; a weak D match, TRBD1 (5 bases). Per the germline V gene, CDR1 is SGHRS and CDR2 is YFSETQ. The V end was cut by 0 bases, the J end by 0 bases, with 7 bases between. The CDR3 is 15 residues long. The CDR3 DNA reads TGCGCCAGCAGCTTGGTGGGGGGTAGCAATCAGCCCCAGCATTTT. This codes for CASSLVGGSNQPQHF.

This clonotype has more than one count but fewer than ten. The chain couples TRBV12-3 or TRBV12-4 to TRBJ2-4; D perhaps matches TRBD2 (6 bases). The CDR3 covers 13 residues. V was shortened by 1 base and J by 7 bases, with 8 bases between the two germline ends. The CDR3 here is CASSLGDWNIQYF. Written as DNA, the CDR3 is TGTGCCAGCAGTTTAGGGGACTGGAACATTCAGTACTTC.

At least ten counts were recorded for this clonotype. CDR3 protein: CASSWTSVETQYF. DNA for the CDR3: TGTGCCAGCAGTTGGACTAGCGTGGAGACCCAGTACTTC. The chain joins TRBV27 to TRBJ2-5; 9 bases line up with TRBD2. CDR3 length: 13 residues. V lost 4 bases, J lost 5 bases, and 2 bases stayed unmatched. CDR1 MNHEY and CDR2 SMNVEV come from the germline V gene (reference sequence).

V is TRBV20-1 and J is TRBJ2-5, with 8 bases that match TRBD2. Trimming removed 3 bases from V and 2 bases from J; junction bases left unmatched: 5. Germline assignment: CDR1 DFQATT and CDR2 SNEGSKA (reference sequence). The CDR3 consists of 14 residues. DNA of the CDR3: TGCAGTGCTAGGACTAGCGCGACGCAAGAGACCCAGTACTTC. Translating it yields CSARTSATQETQYF.

This clonotype has a count of ten or more. The chain joins TRBV7-9 to TRBJ1-2; possible D gene TRBD1, 6 bases. The CDR3 has 15 amino acids. CDR1 and CDR2 (germline): SEHNR, FQNEAQ (reference sequence). Trimming removed 5 bases from V and 0 bases from J, with 13 bases in between. In nucleotides, the CDR3 is TGTGCCAGCAGCCCACCGGGACAACCTAACTATGGCTACACCTTC. This encodes CASSPPGQPNYGYTF.

This clonotype was found a few times. This CDR3 reads CSAGQAFETQYF. CDR3 bases: TGCAGTGCCGGACAGGCCTTTGAGACCCAGTACTTC. This rearrangement joins TRBV20-1 to TRBJ2-5, with 7 bases matching TRBD1. The CDR3 totals 12 residues. Germline CDR1 reads DFQATT; CDR2 reads SNEGSKA (reference sequence). J gave up 5 bases and V 6 bases, and 6 bases lay outside the gene matches.

The chain combines TRBV20-1 with TRBJ1-6; D may be TRBD1 (6 bases). V lost 5 bases to trimming and J lost 8 bases, with 10 bases between them. The CDR3 spans 12 residues. Germline CDR1 DFQATT, CDR2 SNEGSKA (reference sequence). The CDR3 sequence is CSAVGGDSPLHF. The CDR3, as DNA: TGCAGTGCTGTGGGGGGCGATTCACCCCTCCACTTT.

This clonotype occurred a few times. The V and J genes are TRBV20-1 and TRBJ2-3; TRBD1 matches at 9 bases. Germline lookup yields CDR1 DFQATT and CDR2 SNEGSKA (reference sequence). The trim removed 1 base at V and 5 bases at J, leaving 7 bases unmatched. The CDR3 totals 15 residues. The CDR3 sequence: CSARASTGGRDTQYF. CDR3 DNA sequence: TGCAGTGCTAGAGCATCGACAGGGGGTCGAGATACGCAGTATTTT.

This clonotype was counted at least ten times. V is TRBV20-1 and J is TRBJ1-2; D gene uncertain. There are 14 residues in the CDR3. The germline V gene has CDR1 DFQATT and CDR2 SNEGSKA (reference sequence). Trimming cost V 1 base and J 2 bases, with 11 bases left between them. CDR3 sequence reads: CSARGRAANYGYTF. In nucleotides, the CDR3 is TGCAGTGCTAGAGGGCGGGCGGCAAACTATGGCTACACCTTC.

This clonotype turned up a few times. The chain uses TRBV6-1 and TRBJ1-5; D ambiguous. The CDR3 covers 13 residues. The V gene lost 2 bases and the J gene lost 6 bases, with 8 bases spanning the gap. The germline gives CDR1 MNHNS, CDR2 SASEGT. CDR3 DNA sequence: TGTGCCAGCAGTGAAATCCCTGCTCAGCCCCAGCATTTT. This translates into CASSEIPAQPQHF.

This clonotype was counted between two and nine times. The chain uses TRBV6-1 and TRBJ2-1; a possible D gene is TRBD2 (6 bases). With 6 bases removed from V and 5 bases from J, the gap between germline ends came to 17 bases. There are 15 residues in the CDR3. The germline V gene has CDR1 MNHNS and CDR2 SASEGT. The CDR3 region has the DNA TGTGCCAGCAGCTTAAGCGGGTCCCTCAACAATGAGCAGTTCTTC. This gives the protein CASSLSGSLNNEQFF.

This chain joins TRBV5-1 and TRBJ2-2; D is uncertain. V lost 0 bases and J 4 bases, leaving 7 bases between the germline ends. The CDR3 runs 14 residues. Germline values: CDR1 SGHRS, CDR2 YFSETQ. CDR3 in DNA: TGCGCCAGCAGCTTGGTCCGGGCCACCGGGGAGCTGTTTTTT. It codes for CASSLVRATGELFF. Filled out from reference TRBV5-1 and TRBJ2-2, the complete variable domain reads KAGVTQTPRYLIKTRGQQVTLSCSPISGHRSVSWYQQTPGQGLQFLFEYFSETQRNKGNFPGRFSGRQFSNSRSEMNVSTLELGDSALYLCASSLVRATGELFFGEGSRLTVL.

At least ten counts were recorded for this clonotype. This chain connects TRBV5-1 to TRBJ2-5; no definite D call. The V end lost 0 bases, the J end lost 4 bases, and 4 bases lay between the germline ends. Germline V gives CDR1 SGHRS, CDR2 YFSETQ. The CDR3 extends over 12 amino acids. The CDR3 protein is CASSLELETQYF. The CDR3 nucleotides are TGCGCCAGCAGCTTGGAGTTAGAGACCCAGTACTTC.

The rearrangement links TRBV18 to TRBJ1-5; 8 bases fit TRBD1. CDR1 is KGHSH, CDR2 LQKENI, per germline. Trimming at V came to 4 bases and at J to 1 base, leaving 0 bases not matched to a gene. The CDR3 runs to 14 residues. The CDR3 protein is CASSRQGSNQPQHF. The DNA of the CDR3 is TGTGCCAGCTCACGACAGGGGAGCAATCAGCCCCAGCATTTT. Full variable domain (remainder filled in from reference TRBV18 and TRBJ1-5): NAGVMQNPRHLVRRRGQEARLRCSPMKGHSHVYWYRQLPEEGLKFMVYLQKENIIDESGMPKERFSAEFPKEGPSILRIQQVVRGDSAAYFCASSRQGSNQPQHFGDGTRLSIL.